The 5 T cell receptor beta chains reported below all come from one sample, sequenced in a study of T-cell reconstitution after alpha-beta-depleted transplantation in children. Molecular barcoding with unique molecular identifiers was used for the TCRbeta library. Each CDR3 protein is one row after TCRdb ran MiXCR on the PCR reads. Of a few hundred thousand distinct CDR3 sequences in the sample, roughly 14% were seen once. Source: PBMCs, taken from the stem cell graft. The receptors shown here come from a human donor who donated a stem cell graft to a child with Fanconi anemia.

The chain joins TRBV6-1 to TRBJ1-4; D is undetermined. V was shortened by 5 bases and J by 0 bases, with 13 bases between the two germline ends. From germline, CDR1 is MNHNS and CDR2 SASEGT. CDR3 length: 16 residues. CDR3 protein: CASSPGFEATNEKLFF. CDR3 sequence (DNA): TGTGCCAGCAGTCCAGGCTTTGAAGCAACTAATGAAAAACTGTTTTTT.

The chain employs TRBV7-2 and TRBJ2-3, with 7 bases lining up with TRBD1. This CDR3 region has 15 residues. V lost 3 bases, J lost 2 bases, and 5 bases stayed unmatched. Germline values: CDR1 SGHTA, CDR2 FQGNSA. The CDR3 loop is CASSLRGTDTDTQYF. As DNA, the CDR3 is TGTGCCAGCAGCTTGCGTGGGACAGACACAGATACGCAGTATTTT.

The chain uses TRBV18 and TRBJ2-6, with a weak D call TRBD1 (5 bases). Trimming took off 5 bases at V and 2 bases at J, with 13 bases between the two ends. CDR1 KGHSH and CDR2 LQKENI come from the germline V gene. The CDR3 consists of 16 residues. The CDR3 DNA reads TGTGCCAGCTCAGACCAGGGTCGGCCTGGGGCCAACGTCCTGACTTTC. It codes for CASSDQGRPGANVLTF. Together with reference TRBV18 and TRBJ2-6, the CDR3 gives the full variable domain: NAGVMQNPRHLVRRRGQEARLRCSPMKGHSHVYWYRQLPEEGLKFMVYLQKENIIDESGMPKERFSAEFPKEGPSILRIQQVVRGDSAAYFCASSDQGRPGANVLTFGAGSRLTVL.

Ten or more counts support this clonotype. The rearrangement uses TRBV5-1 and TRBJ2-2; no firm D call. In germline, CDR1 is SGHRS, CDR2 YFSETQ. The length of the CDR3 is 14 residues. V lost 4 bases and J lost 4, with 11 bases in between. In nucleotides, the CDR3 is TGCGCCAGCAGCCCAACAATTAGCACCGGGGAGCTGTTTTTT. The encoded protein is CASSPTISTGELFF.

This clonotype has a count of ten or more. The chain uses TRBV30 and TRBJ2-1; D may be TRBD2 (5 bases). The CDR3 is 12 amino acids. The V and J ends lost 2 bases and 8 bases respectively, with 10 bases between them. Germline lookup yields CDR1 GTSNPN and CDR2 SVGIG (reference sequence). The DNA for the CDR3 is TGTGCCTGGAGTTACTACGGGGATGAGCAGTTCTTC. Its protein is CAWSYYGDEQFF.